This T cell receptor (beta chain) stems from a study of T cells in Graves' hyperthyroidism and ophthalmopathy. Whole-study context: Peripheral blood draws took place at initial diagnosis, ahead of any treatment.

Exclusions: uncontrolled infection, other autoimmune disease, pregnancy, lactation. Study observations and caveats: A 13 V-J signature model discriminated ophthalmopathy versus stable hyperthyroidism. In the blood, most expanded thyroid clonotypes above 0.001 appeared as well.

RNA transcripts yielded amplified TCR beta CDR3 regions. The HTBI primer set served for first-round RT-PCR of the TCR CDR3. In TCRdb, the multiplex PCR reads were re-called with MiXCR into one record per CDR3 protein. This table has 300,000 to 400,000 distinct CDR3 sequences, roughly 14% appearing once. This clonotype was seen just once. As yet, its antigen is unknown. This CDR3 spans 17 amino acids. Germline CDR1 reads LNHNV; CDR2 reads YYDKDF (reference sequence). V was clipped by 5 bases and J by 2 bases; unmatched bases: 9. The V call is TRBV15, the J call TRBJ2-5; TRBD2 matches 12 bases. The sample taken for sequencing was blood. The receptor comes from a woman aged 25 to 39 with Graves' ophthalmopathy. The CDR3 DNA reads as TGTGCCACCAGCCGGCTAGCGGGGGGGCGGAGACAAGAGACCCAGTACTTC. Its protein is CATSRLAGGRRQETQYF.